The next 30 T cell receptor beta chains were all read from a single sample in a study of T cell repertoires in cytomegalovirus infection. TCRdb processed the reads anew with MiXCR; each CDR3 protein has one entry. The repertoire holds hundreds of thousands of distinct CDR3 sequences, with roughly 6.5% as singletons. The specimen sequenced was PBMCs. The receptors stem from a human donor in good health (CMV status not recorded). Some clones in this sample may be carry-over from other donors' samples.

This clonotype was seen a single time. This rearrangement joins TRBV7-6 to TRBJ1-1; D not certain. Trimming took off 0 bases at V and 2 bases at J, with 10 bases between the two ends. Germline V gene lookup returns CDR1 SGHVS and CDR2 FNYEAQ. The CDR3 sequence is 15 residues long. CDR3 DNA: TGTGCCAGCAGCTTAGCCGACGGGCTAAACACTGAAGCTTTCTTT. Amino acid sequence: CASSLADGLNTEAFF.

This clonotype was seen repeatedly, ten times or more. This chain uses TRBV12-3 or TRBV12-4 with TRBJ1-6; D perhaps matches TRBD1 (5 bases). The CDR3 contains 15 residues. V was cut by 3 bases and J by 6 bases, with 12 bases left in between. CDR3 loop: CASSFAAGINSPLHF. The CDR3 nucleotides read TGTGCCAGCAGTTTTGCCGCAGGGATTAATTCACCCCTCCACTTT.

This clonotype has at least ten counts. CDR3 amino acids: CASSPTGRLAGVRTDTQYF. CDR3 DNA: TGTGCCAGCAGCCCGACAGGCCGACTAGCGGGGGTTCGGACAGATACGCAGTATTTT. This sequence joins TRBV11-2 and TRBJ2-3, with TRBD2 matching 12 bases. This CDR3 is built from 19 residues. The V gene end was trimmed by 5 bases and the J gene end by 3 bases; junction bases not matched to a gene: 15. CDR1 and CDR2 from the germline V gene are SGHAT and FQNNGV.

This clonotype was counted at least ten times. The gene calls are TRBV11-2 and TRBJ1-1; 7 bases are a match to TRBD1. V gave up 5 bases and J gave up 1 base; unmatched junction bases: 10. The CDR3 totals 16 residues. Per germline, CDR1 SGHAT and CDR2 FQNNGV. CDR3 sequence: CASSPSRTGGNTEAFF. CDR3 nucleotides: TGTGCCAGCAGCCCTAGTCGGACAGGAGGGAACACTGAAGCTTTCTTT.

This clonotype was detected many times. This sequence joins TRBV11-2 and TRBJ1-2; perhaps TRBD1 as D (6 bases). Trimming left V 2 bases short and J 4 bases short, with 23 bases between. The CDR3 is made up of 18 amino acids. From germline, CDR1 is SGHAT and CDR2 FQNNGV. The CDR3 loop is CASSLWGALGEYGYGYTF. The CDR3 region has the DNA TGTGCCAGCAGCTTATGGGGGGCCTTGGGGGAGTACGGCTATGGCTACACCTTC. The full variable domain, rest sourced from reference TRBV11-2 and TRBJ1-2, is EAGVAQSPRYKIIEKRQSVAFWCNPISGHATLYWYQQILGQGPKLLIQFQNNGVVDDSQLPKDRFSAERLKGVDSTLKIQPAKLEDSAVYLCASSLWGALGEYGYGYTFGSGTRLTVV.

This clonotype was observed at least ten times. This chain links TRBV12-3 or TRBV12-4 with TRBJ1-1, with 7 bases matching TRBD1. V shed 4 bases, J shed 0 bases, and the junction held 11 bases outside the gene matches. CDR3 length: 17 amino acids. This chain's CDR3 is CASSSPPGQRLNTEAFF. CDR3 in DNA: TGTGCCAGCAGTTCACCTCCGGGACAGCGCCTGAACACTGAAGCTTTCTTT.

This clonotype was seen ten or more times. The chain is built from TRBV7-2 and TRBJ2-6; tentatively, D is TRBD2 (6 bases). CDR3 length equals 18 residues. The germline V and J ends were trimmed by 1 base and 0 bases, with 13 bases remaining between them. Germline-derived CDR1 and CDR2 are SGHTA and FQGNSA. The CDR3 DNA sequence: TGTGCCAGCAGCTTAGTTACGGGGGTAGGCTCTGGGGCCAACGTCCTGACTTTC. Protein: CASSLVTGVGSGANVLTF.

This clonotype has at least ten counts. The rearrangement uses TRBV11-3 and TRBJ1-1, with 7 bases identical to TRBD1. The CDR3 runs to 13 residues. J gave up 8 bases and V 0 bases, and 3 bases lay outside the gene matches. Germline V gene data show CDR1 as SGHNT and CDR2 as YENEEA. CDR3 nucleotides: TGTGCCAGCAGCTTAGAGGGGACAGAAGAAGCTTTCTTT. This translates into CASSLEGTEEAFF.

This clonotype has only a few counts. The chain employs TRBV14 and TRBJ1-1, with D possibly being TRBD1 (5 bases). V lost 1 base, J lost 5 bases, and 17 bases lay in between. Germline-derived CDR1 and CDR2 are SGHDN and FVKESK. The CDR3 loop spans 16 amino acids. CDR3 nucleotides: TGTGCCAGCAGCCAAGCCCTAATCGGGGGTCGTACTGAAGCTTTCTTT. Translation: CASSQALIGGRTEAFF.

This clonotype showed up many times. The chain is built from TRBV7-2 and TRBJ2-3; D uncertain. Germline V gene sequence: CDR1 SGHTA, CDR2 FQGNSA. The V and J ends lost 1 base and 2 bases respectively, with 7 bases between them. The CDR3 spans 14 residues. CDR3 sequence (DNA): TGTGCCAGCAGCTTAGGGGTGCTCACAGATACGCAGTATTTT. The encoded protein is CASSLGVLTDTQYF.

The chain links TRBV6-2 or TRBV6-3 to TRBJ2-3, with unresolved D. Trimming removed 8 bases from V and 9 bases from J, with 12 bases in between. CDR3 length: 11 residues. CDR1 is MNHEY and CDR2 is SVGEGT in the germline V gene. CDR3 DNA: TGTGCCAGCGAGAAAGGCAGAACGCAGTATTTT. As protein: CASEKGRTQYF.

The rearrangement uses TRBV29-1 and TRBJ1-2, with D tentatively TRBD1 (5 bases). V dropped 3 bases and J dropped 7 bases, with 9 bases sitting between them. This CDR3 comprises 11 residues. Germline V gene data show CDR1 as SQVTM and CDR2 as ANQGSEA. This chain's CDR3 is CSVEGRVGYTF. The CDR3 bases are TGCAGCGTTGAGGGGCGGGTTGGCTACACCTTC.

This clonotype was recorded at least ten times. This chain links TRBV12-5 with TRBJ1-2, with D hard to call. The CDR3 is made up of 12 amino acids. V was clipped by 6 bases and J by 2 bases, with 7 bases between them. CDR1 is LGHNT and CDR2 is FRNRAP in the germline V gene. The CDR3 bases are TGTGCTAGTGGCTTTCAGAACTATGGCTACACCTTC. Residues: CASGFQNYGYTF.

This clonotype was counted a few times. Here the CDR3 DNA reads TGCAGCGTTGATAAGGGGCAAGGTGGCTACACCTTC. The encoded protein is CSVDKGQGGYTF. This chain connects TRBV29-1 to TRBJ1-2, with a tentative D call TRBD1 (5 bases). V was shortened by 3 bases and J by 7 bases, with 12 bases between the two germline ends. The CDR3 is 12 residues long. Germline loops: CDR1 SQVTM, CDR2 ANQGSEA.

This clonotype was detected ten times or more. The chain links TRBV4-3 to TRBJ2-4; no clear D gene. The ends were cut back, 2 bases at V and 8 bases at J, with 13 bases in the middle. CDR3 length: 14 residues. Per the germline V gene, CDR1 is LGHNA and CDR2 is YSLEER. For the CDR3, the DNA is TGCGCCAGCAGCCAATTGCCCAGCGACGACATTCAGTACTTC. Its protein product is CASSQLPSDDIQYF.

This clonotype was observed at least ten times. V is TRBV20-1 and J is TRBJ2-5; 9 bases agree with TRBD2. The junction had 2 bases not matched to a gene; V was cut back by 1 base and J by 2 bases. CDR1 is DFQATT, CDR2 SNEGSKA, per germline (reference sequence). The CDR3 is made up of 14 amino acids. CDR3 residues: CSARVRGGQETQYF. CDR3 nucleotides: TGCAGTGCTAGAGTGCGGGGGGGACAAGAGACCCAGTACTTC.

This clonotype was picked up a small number of times. The chain employs TRBV28 and TRBJ2-7; no definite D call. Germline V gene data show CDR1 as MDHEN and CDR2 as SYDVKM. V was trimmed by 2 bases and J by 6 bases, leaving 8 bases between them. This CDR3 is 12 amino acids long. This CDR3 is CASSLTNREQYF. DNA of the CDR3: TGTGCCAGCAGTTTAACAAACCGCGAGCAGTACTTC.

This clonotype has a count of ten or more. As DNA, the CDR3 is TGTGCCAGTAGTGCCCCGACAGGGGTGAACACTGAAGCTTTCTTT. This encodes CASSAPTGVNTEAFF. The chain combines TRBV19 with TRBJ1-1; 8 nucleotides match TRBD1. The CDR3 covers 15 residues. CDR1 and CDR2 (germline): LNHDA, SQIVND (reference sequence). The V gene end was trimmed by 5 bases and the J gene end by 0 bases; junction bases not matched to a gene: 5.

This clonotype has a count of ten or more. The chain combines TRBV27 with TRBJ1-1, with D possibly being TRBD1 (5 bases). In germline, CDR1 is MNHEY, CDR2 SMNVEV (reference sequence). The length of the CDR3 is 13 residues. The V gene lost 7 bases and the J gene lost 12 bases, with 21 bases spanning the gap. The CDR3 nucleotides read TGTGCCAGCAATCGGGGAGGGTTGGGGGAAACTTTCTTT. Its protein is CASNRGGLGETFF.

DNA of the CDR3: TGCAGTGCTAGGAAACTAGGGGGGGGCGGCGGGGGGGAGACCCAGTACTTC. It translates to CSARKLGGGGGGETQYF. The chain has TRBV20-1 and TRBJ2-5; 8 bases agree with TRBD2. The germline CDR1 and CDR2 sequences are DFQATT and SNEGSKA (reference sequence). The CDR3 has 17 amino acids. V dropped 3 bases and J dropped 5; count of bases not matched to a gene: 17.

This clonotype was detected many times. V is TRBV14 and J is TRBJ2-1; 11 bases are a match to TRBD2. The CDR3 runs 16 residues. V trimming: 0 bases; J trimming: 6 bases; junction bases outside the gene matches: 4. The germline CDR1 and CDR2 sequences are SGHDN and FVKESK. DNA for the CDR3: TGTGCCAGCAGCCAAGATCGAACTAGCGGGGGCAATGAGCAGTTCTTC. Its protein is CASSQDRTSGGNEQFF.

This clonotype was detected ten times or more. The CDR3 region is CASSVAGSNEQFF. CDR3 sequence (DNA): TGTGCCAGCAGCGTAGCGGGCAGCAATGAGCAGTTCTTC. The chain employs TRBV9 and TRBJ2-1, with D unresolved. Trimming left V 0 bases short and J 6 bases short, with 7 bases between. Germline CDR1 is SGDLS and CDR2 is YYNGEE. The CDR3 loop spans 13 amino acids.

This clonotype was seen more than once but under ten times. This rearrangement joins TRBV6-5 to TRBJ2-5; TRBD2 aligns across 13 bases. The V and J ends lost 7 bases and 1 base, in that order; junction bases with no gene match: 6. The germline V gene has CDR1 MNHEY and CDR2 SVGAGI. CDR3 length equals 16 residues. CDR3 amino acids: CASTRLAGGLQETQYF. The DNA for the CDR3 is TGTGCCAGCACCCGACTAGCGGGGGGACTCCAAGAGACCCAGTACTTC.

This clonotype was seen many times. The rearrangement uses TRBV7-2 and TRBJ1-5; 8 bases agree with TRBD1. J lost 5 bases, V lost 6 bases, and 6 bases had no gene match. Germline V gives CDR1 SGHTA, CDR2 FQGNSA. The CDR3 extends over 14 amino acids. In DNA form, the CDR3 reads TGTGCCAGCAGTAGAGGACAGGGATATCAGCCCCAGCATTTT. Translated, it gives CASSRGQGYQPQHF.

V usage is TRBV6-8 and J usage is TRBJ2-7; D gene uncertain. Per the germline V gene, CDR1 is MNHGY and CDR2 is SAAAGT. V gave up 5 bases and J gave up 2 bases, with 13 bases separating them. This CDR3 comprises 14 residues. The CDR3 sequence: CASSDVRTPYEQYF. The DNA for the CDR3 is TGTGCCAGCAGTGACGTGAGAACCCCCTACGAGCAGTACTTC.

This clonotype was seen more than once but under ten times. This sequence joins TRBV30 and TRBJ2-5; 7 bases fit TRBD1. The CDR3 covers 16 residues. The J segment lost 0 bases and the V segment lost 1 base, leaving 8 bases of the junction unmatched. CDR1 and CDR2 from the germline V gene are GTSNPN and SVGIG (reference sequence). In nucleotides, the CDR3 is TGTGCCTGGAGTGACCTCGGGACAGCGTACCAAGAGACCCAGTACTTC. The encoded protein is CAWSDLGTAYQETQYF.

This clonotype came up many times. The rearrangement links TRBV28 to TRBJ2-7; 8 nucleotides match TRBD2. Germline loops: CDR1 MDHEN, CDR2 SYDVKM. The V and J ends lost 5 bases and 0 bases, in that order; junction bases with no gene match: 6. This CDR3 comprises 15 residues. CDR3 nucleotides: TGTGCCAGCAGTCGTATCGGGGGGGCCTCCTACGAGCAGTACTTC. Residues: CASSRIGGASYEQYF.

This chain joins TRBV29-1 and TRBJ2-2, with a weak D call TRBD2 (5 bases). V gave up 6 bases and J gave up 8 bases, with 19 bases separating them. This CDR3 has 14 amino acids. CDR1 is SQVTM and CDR2 is ANQGSEA in the germline V gene. The CDR3 here is CSVADPSFAGELFF. The DNA of the CDR3 is TGCAGCGTAGCGGACCCCTCTTTTGCAGGGGAGCTGTTTTTT.

This clonotype was counted many times. The chain couples TRBV7-2 to TRBJ1-2, with TRBD1 as a possible D gene (5 bases). CDR3 size: 17 residues. The ends were cut back, 0 bases at V and 2 bases at J, with 16 bases in the middle. CDR1 SGHTA and CDR2 FQGNSA come from the germline V gene. CDR3 DNA: TGTGCCAGCAGCTTAGCAGGGAGGCAGGGTGGGAACTATGGCTACACCTTC. Translating gives CASSLAGRQGGNYGYTF.

This clonotype showed up many times. V usage is TRBV14 and J usage is TRBJ1-1; TRBD1 matches 7 bases. The germline CDR1 and CDR2 sequences are SGHDN and FVKESK. The CDR3 contains 16 residues. J was trimmed by 0 bases and V by 4 bases; bases with no gene match: 8. The DNA of the CDR3 is TGTGCCAGCAGCCCGACGGGGACAGTTCTGAACACTGAAGCTTTCTTT. As protein: CASSPTGTVLNTEAFF.